These T cell receptor beta chains were read from a single sample in a study of blood T cell repertoires in COVID-19. TCRdb's table, derived via immunoSEQ multiplex PCR, lists solely in-frame clones and lacks some. The sample shows 55,000 to 70,000 clones, 91% of them seen only once. Sequenced sample: peripheral blood. The receptors stem from a man aged 40-49 years with COVID-19, enrolled during active disease. Both conserved end residues are part of each CDR3. The D gene is left open where the match is weak. Rows give clone size only sometimes, using once, few, many, or a class for an expanded clone.

abundance: -; j_gene: TRBJ1-6; d_gene: TRBD1; v_gene: TRBV10-1; CDR3aa: CASSDGTGRSPLHF; CDR3nt: TGCGCCAGCAGTGATGGGACAGGGCGTTCACCCCTCCACTTT
abundance: -; j_gene: TRBJ2-2; d_gene: TRBD1; v_gene: TRBV5-1; CDR3aa: CASSGDRPTGELFF; CDR3nt: TGCGCCAGCAGCGGGGACAGGCCCACCGGGGAGCTGTTTTTT
abundance: -; j_gene: TRBJ2-1; d_gene: TRBD1; v_gene: TRBV6-4; CDR3aa: CASSSRGQGADEQFF; CDR3nt: TGTGCCAGCAGTTCCCGGGGACAGGGGGCGGATGAGCAGTTCTTC
abundance: -; j_gene: TRBJ1-2; d_gene: -; v_gene: TRBV11-2; CDR3aa: CASSLPMGTADGYTF; CDR3nt: TGTGCCAGCAGCTTACCCATGGGGACTGCGGATGGCTACACCTTC
abundance: -; j_gene: TRBJ2-5; d_gene: TRBD2; v_gene: TRBV3-1/TRBV3-2; CDR3aa: CASSQGLAGAVTLQETQYF; CDR3nt: TGTGCCAGCAGCCAGGGACTAGCGGGGGCCGTAACCCTCCAAGAGACCCAGTACTTC
abundance: once; j_gene: TRBJ2-7; d_gene: -; v_gene: TRBV19; CDR3aa: CASSIDPPTSAGSLYEQYF; CDR3nt: TGTGCCAGTAGTATAGACCCACCTACTTCGGCGGGGTCACTCTACGAGCAGTACTTC
abundance: -; j_gene: TRBJ1-1; d_gene: -; v_gene: TRBV3-1/TRBV3-2; CDR3aa: CASSQEERGTEAFF; CDR3nt: TGTGCCAGCAGCCAAGAGGAAAGGGGCACTGAAGCTTTCTTT
abundance: -; j_gene: TRBJ2-1; d_gene: -; v_gene: TRBV3-1/TRBV3-2; CDR3aa: CASSSNLFYNEQFF; CDR3nt: TGTGCCAGCAGCAGCAACCTCTTTTACAATGAGCAGTTCTTC
abundance: -; j_gene: TRBJ2-2; d_gene: -; v_gene: TRBV18; CDR3aa: CASSPPREGELFF; CDR3nt: TGTGCCAGCTCACCACCCCGGGAAGGGGAGCTGTTTTTT
abundance: -; j_gene: TRBJ1-5; d_gene: TRBD1; v_gene: TRBV18; CDR3aa: CASSLRDRDNQPQHF; CDR3nt: TGTGCCAGCTCTCTCCGGGACAGGGACAATCAGCCCCAGCATTTT
abundance: -; j_gene: TRBJ1-6; d_gene: -; v_gene: TRBV30; CDR3aa: CAWSPLAEPGKKDNSPLHF; CDR3nt: TGTGCCTGGAGCCCCCTGGCGGAGCCAGGGAAGAAGGATAATTCACCCCTCCACTTT
abundance: -; j_gene: TRBJ2-1; d_gene: -; v_gene: TRBV5-5; CDR3aa: CASSLSGSSYNEQFF; CDR3nt: TGTGCCAGCAGCCTGAGCGGCAGCTCCTACAATGAGCAGTTCTTC
abundance: -; j_gene: TRBJ2-3; d_gene: -; v_gene: TRBV27; CDR3aa: CASQLGSGRSTDTQYF; CDR3nt: TGTGCCAGCCAGCTTGGAAGCGGGCGTAGCACAGATACGCAGTATTTT
abundance: -; j_gene: TRBJ2-6; d_gene: -; v_gene: TRBV6-5; CDR3aa: CASSGNWAGANVLTF; CDR3nt: TGTGCCAGCAGCGGGAACTGGGCTGGGGCCAACGTCCTGACTTTC
abundance: -; j_gene: TRBJ2-7; d_gene: -; v_gene: TRBV6-5; CDR3aa: CASRRQGLLFEQYF; CDR3nt: TGTGCCAGCAGGCGGCAGGGACTTTTGTTCGAGCAGTACTTC
abundance: few; j_gene: TRBJ1-2; d_gene: -; v_gene: TRBV5-4; CDR3aa: CASSLVGQGARHTF; CDR3nt: -
abundance: -; j_gene: TRBJ2-7; d_gene: TRBD1; v_gene: TRBV5-4; CDR3aa: CASSLIVPGQGRYYEQYF; CDR3nt: TGTGCCAGCAGCTTAATTGTACCGGGACAGGGTAGATACTACGAGCAGTACTTC
abundance: once; j_gene: TRBJ2-7; d_gene: TRBD2; v_gene: TRBV6-6; CDR3aa: CASSRGLAGASSYEQYF; CDR3nt: TGTGCCAGCAGTCGCGGACTAGCGGGGGCCAGCTCCTACGAGCAGTACTTC
abundance: once; j_gene: TRBJ1-5; d_gene: TRBD1; v_gene: TRBV19; CDR3aa: CASSTRTGGSGNQPQHF; CDR3nt: TGTGCCAGTAGTACTAGAACAGGGGGCTCTGGCAATCAGCCCCAGCATTTT
abundance: -; j_gene: TRBJ1-3; d_gene: -; v_gene: TRBV7-9; CDR3aa: CASSLSHSSGNTIYF; CDR3nt: TGTGCCAGCAGCTTGAGCCACAGCTCTGGAAACACCATATATTTT
abundance: once; j_gene: TRBJ1-5; d_gene: -; v_gene: TRBV11-1; CDR3aa: CASSLGSNQPQHF; CDR3nt: TGTGCCAGCAGCTTGGGCAGCAATCAGCCCCAGCATTTT
abundance: -; j_gene: TRBJ2-7; d_gene: TRBD1; v_gene: TRBV5-1; CDR3aa: CASSSDREGIEQYF; CDR3nt: TGCGCCAGCAGCTCGGACAGGGAAGGGATCGAGCAGTACTTC
abundance: -; j_gene: TRBJ2-3; d_gene: TRBD1; v_gene: TRBV7-7; CDR3aa: CASGTGVADTQYF; CDR3nt: TGTGCCAGCGGGACAGGGGTAGCAGATACGCAGTATTTT
abundance: -; j_gene: TRBJ2-2; d_gene: -; v_gene: TRBV29-1; CDR3aa: CSVVRATGELFF; CDR3nt: TGCAGCGTCGTCAGGGCCACCGGGGAGCTGTTTTTT
abundance: -; j_gene: TRBJ1-6; d_gene: -; v_gene: TRBV7-2; CDR3aa: CASSLAGGSGSPLHF; CDR3nt: TGTGCCAGCAGCTTAGCTGGAGGGTCTGGTTCACCCCTCCACTTT
abundance: -; j_gene: TRBJ2-7; d_gene: TRBD2; v_gene: TRBV4-2; CDR3aa: CASSQQVSGGAGDEQYF; CDR3nt: TGTGCCAGCAGCCAGCAGGTTAGCGGGGGGGCCGGCGACGAGCAGTACTTC
abundance: -; j_gene: TRBJ2-7; d_gene: -; v_gene: TRBV2; CDR3aa: CASGEAGAEQYF; CDR3nt: TGTGCCAGCGGAGAGGCAGGGGCCGAGCAGTACTTC
abundance: -; j_gene: TRBJ2-7; d_gene: TRBD1; v_gene: TRBV2; CDR3aa: CASLSGTGTYEQYF; CDR3nt: TGTGCCAGCCTTTCCGGGACAGGGACCTACGAGCAGTACTTC
abundance: -; j_gene: TRBJ2-7; d_gene: TRBD1; v_gene: TRBV7-2; CDR3aa: CASSLGQGSPEQYF; CDR3nt: TGTGCCAGCAGCTTGGGACAGGGGTCCCCCGAGCAGTACTTC
abundance: -; j_gene: TRBJ1-3; d_gene: TRBD1; v_gene: TRBV6-1; CDR3aa: CASSELGTGGSGNTIYF; CDR3nt: TGTGCCAGCAGTGAATTAGGGACAGGGGGCTCTGGAAACACCATATATTTT
abundance: -; j_gene: TRBJ2-1; d_gene: TRBD2; v_gene: TRBV28; CDR3aa: CASRGSSGGDYNEQFF; CDR3nt: TGTGCCAGCAGAGGGTCGAGCGGGGGTGATTACAATGAGCAGTTCTTC
abundance: -; j_gene: TRBJ2-5; d_gene: TRBD1; v_gene: TRBV24-1; CDR3aa: CATSEGGQGMETQYF; CDR3nt: TGTGCCACCAGTGAGGGCGGACAGGGGATGGAGACCCAGTACTTC
abundance: -; j_gene: TRBJ2-3; d_gene: TRBD1; v_gene: TRBV2; CDR3aa: CASRGDSVTDTQYF; CDR3nt: TGTGCCAGCAGGGGGGACAGTGTGACAGATACGCAGTATTTT
abundance: -; j_gene: TRBJ1-5; d_gene: -; v_gene: TRBV3-1/TRBV3-2; CDR3aa: CASSQDLESPPQHF; CDR3nt: TGTGCCAGCAGCCAAGACCTTGAGAGTCCGCCCCAGCATTTT
abundance: -; j_gene: TRBJ1-2; d_gene: TRBD1; v_gene: TRBV28; CDR3aa: CASSLVGQDYGYTF; CDR3nt: TGTGCCAGCAGTTTGGTAGGACAGGACTATGGCTACACCTTC
abundance: once; j_gene: TRBJ1-3; d_gene: -; v_gene: TRBV20-1; CDR3aa: CSASGGGNTIYF; CDR3nt: TGCAGTGCTAGTGGAGGCGGAAACACCATATATTTT
abundance: -; j_gene: TRBJ1-1; d_gene: -; v_gene: TRBV28; CDR3aa: CASGGGNTEAFF; CDR3nt: TGTGCCAGCGGGGGAGGGAACACTGAAGCTTTCTTT
abundance: -; j_gene: TRBJ1-5; d_gene: -; v_gene: TRBV21-1; CDR3aa: CASSKRDRGRNQPQHF; CDR3nt: TGTGCCAGCAGCAAAAGGGACAGGGGTCGCAATCAGCCCCAGCATTTT
abundance: -; j_gene: TRBJ1-2; d_gene: -; v_gene: TRBV1; CDR3aa: CTSSQDGDRGPGYTF; CDR3nt: TGCACCAGCAGCCAAGATGGGGACAGGGGTCCTGGCTACACCTTC
abundance: -; j_gene: TRBJ2-5; d_gene: -; v_gene: TRBV7-2; CDR3aa: CASSGRGVETQYF; CDR3nt: TGTGCCAGCAGCGGCAGGGGAGTGGAGACCCAGTACTTC